These 3 T cell receptor beta chains came from one sample sequenced in a study of blood T cells in healthy people across ages. It was with a sample-barcoded 5' primer and a J-beta primer mix that a second PCR of roughly 7 to 11 cycles was run. TCRdb passed the 5' RACE reads through MiXCR, listing each CDR3 protein once. The data show about 1.8 million distinct CDR3 sequences, about 50% seen once. The material sequenced was blood. The origin of the receptors is a woman in her forties in good health.

The J gene is TRBJ1-5, the V gene TRBV10-3; D is unresolved. The germline gives CDR1 ENHRY, CDR2 SYGVKD. The ends were cut back, 2 bases at V and 0 bases at J, with 8 bases in the middle. The CDR3 covers 15 residues. This chain's CDR3 is CAISEDEVSNQPQHF. The CDR3 bases are TGTGCCATCAGTGAGGACGAGGTTAGCAATCAGCCCCAGCATTTT.

This clonotype showed up just once. This sequence joins TRBV9 and TRBJ2-3; TRBD2 is a possible D gene (5 bases). CDR3 length equals 16 residues. The V end was cut by 0 bases, the J end by 0 bases, with 11 bases between. The V gene's germline CDR1 is SGDLS and CDR2 YYNGEE. The CDR3 loop is CASSVASGGSTDTQYF. The DNA of the CDR3 is TGTGCCAGCAGCGTAGCCTCGGGCGGGAGCACAGATACGCAGTATTTT.

This clonotype has only one observation. The rearrangement joins TRBV20-1 to TRBJ2-2; no clear D. The CDR3 length is 11 residues. The V gene lost 5 bases and the J gene lost 5 bases, with 6 bases spanning the gap. Germline V gene sequence: CDR1 DFQATT, CDR2 SNEGSKA (reference sequence). The DNA for the CDR3 is TGCAGTGCTCCATCGACCGGGGAGCTGTTTTTT. This codes for CSAPSTGELFF.